This entry lists 22 T cell receptor beta chains sequenced from one sample in a study of beta chain features in type 1 diabetes. Study-wide results and caveats: Moderate yet significant TCRB CDR3 shortening was seen in Type 1 diabetes patients in all four CD4+ subsets.

Since all of the isolated RNA was reverse transcribed, expressed TCRB transcripts were what got sequenced. The method was immunoSEQ multiplex PCR; TCRdb's version includes in-frame clones alone and lacks a portion of them. The table includes 600,000 to 700,000 clones, 13% detected once. Which antigens these TCRs recognize remains unknown. Sequenced: naive CD4+ T cells from blood. These TCRs come from a young man with type 1 diabetes.

The chain is built from TRBV30 and TRBJ2-5; D possibly corresponds to TRBD1 (6 bases). The end of the DNA is better explained by TRBJ2-7, so the J call may be wrong. The CDR3 length is 13 residues. Germline V gene sequence: CDR1 GTSNPN, CDR2 SVGIG (reference sequence). The CDR3, as DNA: TGTGCCTGCCTAGGGCAGGGGATCTACGAGCAGTACTTC. It yields the protein CACLGQGIYEQYF.

The rearrangement joins TRBV6-5 to TRBJ2-3; D remains unclear. The CDR3 runs 14 residues. CDR1 is MNHEY and CDR2 is SVGAGI in the germline V gene. Trimming pared 2 bases from V and 4 bases from J, leaving 10 bases between. The CDR3 DNA follows: TGTGCCAGCAGTTACAGTGTTCCGGCAGATACGCAGTATTTT. This encodes CASSYSVPADTQYF.

This clone was picked up a small number of times. The chain has TRBV2 and TRBJ2-3; D is unresolved. CDR1 SNHLY and CDR2 FYNNEI come from the germline V gene. V lost 3 bases and J lost 0, with 10 bases in between. The CDR3 covers 15 residues. The CDR3 sequence: CASSDFKSSTDTQYF. CDR3 DNA sequence: TGTGCCAGCAGTGATTTCAAATCTAGCACAGATACGCAGTATTTT.

J is TRBJ2-1 and V is TRBV10-3; possible D gene TRBD1, 5 bases. The CDR3 totals 14 residues. The V end lost 4 bases, the J end lost 7 bases, and 14 bases lay between the germline ends. The germline CDR1 and CDR2 sequences are ENHRY and SYGVKD. CDR3 residues: CAISALEGANEQFF. The CDR3 nucleotides read TGTGCCATCAGTGCGCTAGAAGGGGCGAATGAGCAGTTCTTC.

As to this clone: The same CDR3 also results from other DNA sequences found in this sample. This chain uses TRBV30 with TRBJ2-5; D is possibly TRBD1 (6 bases). Germline CDR1 and CDR2: GTSNPN and SVGIG (reference sequence). The CDR3 is 12 amino acids. Deletions cut 2 bases from V and 5 bases from J, with 9 bases between. The CDR3 nucleotides read TGTGCCTGGAGTTCTGGGGGCGAGACCCAGTACTTC. Its translation is CAWSSGGETQYF.

J is TRBJ2-1 and V is TRBV21-1; the table names TRBD2, a call not compared with the DNA. TRBV21-1 corresponds to a pseudogene. The CDR3 is 13 residues long. The CDR3 reads CASSPPGCNEQFF. The CDR3 nucleotides are TGTGCCAGCAGCCCCCCGGGGTGCAATGAGCAGTTCTTC.

This rearrangement joins TRBV19 to TRBJ2-5, with 8 bases aligning to TRBD1. The CDR3 sequence is 12 residues long. The germline V gene encodes CDR1 LNHDA and CDR2 SQIVND (reference sequence). V shed 5 bases, J shed 5 bases, and the junction held 1 base outside the gene matches. The CDR3 nucleotides are TGTGCCAGTAGTCAGGGGGCGGAGACCCAGTACTTC. Its protein is CASSQGAETQYF. The complete variable domain, with remaining parts taken from reference TRBV19 and TRBJ2-5, reads DGGITQSPKYLFRKEGQNVTLSCEQNLNHDAMYWYRQDPGQGLRLIYYSQIVNDFQKGDIAEGYSVSREKKESFPLTVTSAQKNPTAFYLCASSQGAETQYFGPGTRLLVL.

This chain connects TRBV27 to TRBJ1-5; TRBD1 might be the D (5 bases). Trimming cost V 0 bases and J 2 bases, with 8 bases left between them. The CDR3 covers 15 residues. Germline V lookup: CDR1 MNHEY, CDR2 SMNVEV (reference sequence). The CDR3 coding sequence is TGTGCCAGCAGTTTATCGTTGGGGGGCAATCAGCCCCAGCATTTT. Translation: CASSLSLGGNQPQHF.

This chain links TRBV28 with TRBJ2-1, with 9 nucleotides matching TRBD2. Germline CDR1 and CDR2: MDHEN and SYDVKM. Trimming removed 2 bases from V and 4 bases from J; junction bases left unmatched: 3. The length of the CDR3 is 15 residues. This chain's CDR3 is CASSLRTSGYNEQFF. The CDR3, as DNA: TGTGCCAGCAGTTTACGTACTAGCGGGTACAATGAGCAGTTCTTC.

The chain joins TRBV14 to TRBJ1-1; D remains ambiguous. The CDR3 spans 13 residues. Germline assignment: CDR1 SGHDN and CDR2 FVKESK. V was clipped by 1 base and J by 7 bases, with 10 bases between them. The CDR3 reads CASSQGATDEAFF. The CDR3 DNA sequence: TGTGCCAGCAGCCAAGGAGCGACGGATGAAGCTTTCTTT.

A word on this clone: The sample carries other DNA sequences with the same CDR3. The genes are TRBV29-1 and TRBJ2-2; no definite D call. Per the germline V gene, CDR1 is SQVTM and CDR2 is ANQGSEA. The CDR3 is made up of 13 amino acids. The ends were cut back, 0 bases at V and 16 bases at J, with 18 bases in the middle. For the CDR3, the DNA is TGCAGCGTTGAAGATGAAGGCGACTCTAGAGGGTTTTTT. This gives the protein CSVEDEGDSRGFF.

This clone was recorded a few times. J is TRBJ1-3 and V is TRBV30, with D hard to call. Trimming removed 5 bases at V and 2 bases at J, with 10 bases between. The CDR3 consists of 13 residues. Germline V gene sequence: CDR1 GTSNPN, CDR2 SVGIG (reference sequence). The CDR3 region is CAWFPGPGNTIYF. Written as DNA, the CDR3 is TGTGCCTGGTTCCCCGGGCCTGGAAACACCATATATTTT.

This chain connects TRBV13 to TRBJ2-3; possibly TRBD1 for D (5 bases). V was shortened by 3 bases and J by 0 bases, with 13 bases between the two germline ends. The CDR3 is 16 residues long. Germline CDR1 is PRHDT and CDR2 is FYEKMQ (reference sequence). CDR3 amino acids: CASSFNWGMSTDTQYF. The CDR3 DNA is TGTGCCAGCAGCTTTAACTGGGGCATGAGCACAGATACGCAGTATTTT.

The chain links TRBV18 to TRBJ1-5; 10 bases match TRBD1. Germline-derived CDR1 and CDR2 are KGHSH and LQKENI. The length of the CDR3 is 15 residues. The V segment lost 3 bases and the J segment 6 bases; nucleotides outside the gene matches: 5. CDR3 DNA: TGTGCCAGCTCACCGGGGACAGGGGAAGGTCAGCCCCAGCATTTT. It codes for CASSPGTGEGQPQHF.

This clone occurred a few times. J is TRBJ1-6 and V is TRBV2; TRBD1 is a possible D gene (5 bases). CDR1 and CDR2 (germline): SNHLY, FYNNEI. This CDR3 spans 15 amino acids. V lost 2 bases, J lost 9 bases, and 14 bases lay in between. The CDR3 DNA reads TGTGCCAGCAGTGAATTTCGGCAGGGTGGTTCACCCCTCCACTTT. Translating it yields CASSEFRQGGSPLHF.

This clone was found a few times. This chain links TRBV7-2 with TRBJ2-1, with D perhaps TRBD2 (5 bases). There are 15 residues in the CDR3. V was clipped by 3 bases and J by 2 bases, with 11 bases between them. Germline CDR1 and CDR2: SGHTA and FQGNSA. CDR3 sequence reads: CASSFTPGTYNEQFF. The CDR3 coding sequence is TGTGCCAGCAGCTTTACTCCGGGGACCTACAATGAGCAGTTCTTC.

Only a few counts were recorded for this clone. The rearrangement links TRBV5-1 to TRBJ1-1; 8 positions match TRBD1. This CDR3 comprises 17 residues. Germline CDR1 and CDR2: SGHRS and YFSETQ. The V gene end was trimmed by 2 bases and the J gene end by 3 bases; junction bases not matched to a gene: 12. DNA of the CDR3: TGCGCCAGCAGCTTAATCGGGACACCGACAGGGGACACTGAAGCTTTCTTT. Amino acids: CASSLIGTPTGDTEAFF.

The chain combines TRBV5-1 with TRBJ2-2; no clear D gene. This CDR3 has 13 residues. Germline CDR1 is SGHRS and CDR2 is YFSETQ. With 3 bases removed from V and 5 bases from J, the gap between germline ends came to 8 bases. The CDR3 region has the DNA TGCGCCAGCAGCTCCCGACGGACCGGGGAGCTGTTTTTT. Amino acids: CASSSRRTGELFF.

The gene calls are TRBV7-9 and TRBJ2-7; D not certain. The CDR3 sequence is 13 residues long. Germline CDR1 reads SEHNR; CDR2 reads FQNEAQ (reference sequence). Trimming cost V 4 bases and J 2 bases, with 9 bases left between them. The CDR3 region is CASSSMVTYEQYF. In nucleotides, the CDR3 is TGTGCCAGCAGCTCAATGGTCACCTACGAGCAGTACTTC.

The table lists this clone with many counts. This same CDR3 is encoded by further DNA sequences in the sample. This chain links TRBV5-1 with TRBJ2-3; D is undetermined. Per the germline V gene, CDR1 is SGHRS and CDR2 is YFSETQ. The CDR3 covers 11 residues. The ends were cut back, 0 bases at V and 5 bases at J, with 1 base in the middle. The CDR3 sequence is CASSLEDTQYF. The CDR3 coding sequence is TGCGCCAGCAGCTTGGAAGATACGCAGTATTTT.

CDR3 protein: CSVDDRGSKYF. In nucleotides, the CDR3 is TGCAGCGTTGACGACAGGGGGTCGAAGTACTTC. This chain uses TRBV29-1 with TRBJ2-7, with 9 bases matching TRBD1. J lost 11 bases, V lost 3 bases, and 5 bases had no gene match. CDR3 size: 11 residues. CDR1 SQVTM and CDR2 ANQGSEA come from the germline V gene.

The table lists this clone with a few counts. The chain employs TRBV4-1 and TRBJ1-1; D gene ambiguous. This CDR3 is 15 amino acids long. The V end was cut by 3 bases, the J end by 0 bases, with 11 bases between. Germline V gene data show CDR1 as MGHRA and CDR2 as YSYEKL. CDR3 DNA: TGCGCCAGCAGCCATTCGCGTACCATGAACACTGAAGCTTTCTTT. Its translation is CASSHSRTMNTEAFF.